The sequence of this TCR beta chain was determined in a study of blood T cell repertoires in COVID-19. The overall study: COVID-19 samples from acute and convalescent phases originated in the United States, Italy and Spain.

V was pared by 2 bases and J by 4 bases, with 5 bases of the junction left unmatched. Germline lookup yields CDR1 MGHRA and CDR2 YSYEKL. The CDR3 sequence is 16 residues long. This clone was seen a handful of times. How the authors handled the data: How many nucleated cells were present was estimated from reference gene primer amplification. Clones were sequenced by immunoSEQ multiplex PCR, and TCRdb holds only the in-frame ones, with some missing. The V and J calls and clone size come from that table; D and trimming were worked out from the DNA. The sample lists approximately 100,000 clones, about nine tenths occurring once.

Sequencing was performed on peripheral blood. The chain carries TRBV4-1 and TRBJ1-6; the match to TRBD1 covers 7 bases. The receptor was isolated from a human donor in a cohort sampled during active COVID-19. The CDR3 loop reads CASSQPSDRYNSPLHF. The CDR3 DNA reads as TGCGCCAGCAGCCAACCCTCGGACAGGTATAATTCACCCCTCCACTTT.